This T cell receptor beta chain was captured in a study of T cells expressing NK-cell markers. The overall study: Beta-chain profiling covered CD3+CD56+NKG2C+, CD3+CD56+NKG2C- and CD3+CD56-NKG2C+ sorted subsets. Seven of the eight sequenced donors were HCMV-seropositive; one was seronegative. General study results and limits: Roughly six donors had dominant NKG2C+ clonotypes that comprised roughly 1.0-8% of their CD8+ T cells. The study found these clonotypes also leading the CD3+CD56-NKG2C+ fraction in several donors.

From its re-call of the 5' RACE reads, TCRdb lists each CDR3 protein once, without DNA. The sample table sets out 400,000 to 450,000 distinct CDR3 sequences. As to this clonotype: No antigen is known for it.

The CDR3 runs to 15 residues. The germline V gene has CDR1 SEHNR and CDR2 FQNEAQ (reference sequence). This chain uses TRBV7-9 with TRBJ1-4; TCRdb's D call, TRBD1, is unchecked because there is no DNA. This clonotype originated in a woman aged 18 to 75 in good health. Sequenced sample: blood T cells: a sorted CD56 or NKG2C T cell subset, CD4+ or CD8+ T cells, or bulk PBMC T cells (not recorded which). The CDR3 spells CASTTTQGTPEKLFF.